Given below is one T cell receptor beta chain in context. The entry originates in a study of identical twins' blood T cells. TCRdb reprocessed the 5' RACE reads with MiXCR, giving one entry per CDR3 protein. The sample has hundreds of thousands of distinct CDR3 sequences; approximately 30% are singletons. The germline gives CDR1 LNHDA, CDR2 SQIVND (reference sequence). The CDR3 contains 14 residues. V gave up 7 bases and J gave up 8 bases, with 20 bases separating them. The sequenced sample consisted of PBMCs. V is TRBV19 and J is TRBJ1-1; D not resolved. The sequence came from a woman aged 18 to 49 in good health. CDR3 sequence reads: CASISVWPVGEAFF. The CDR3 nucleotides are TGTGCCAGTATCTCCGTCTGGCCCGTTGGGGAAGCTTTCTTT.